This T cell receptor (beta chain) originates from a study of T cells in Graves' hyperthyroidism and ophthalmopathy. As for the study in general: Peripheral blood collection took place at initial diagnosis, before any treatment.

Researchers amplified the TCR beta CDR3 regions from RNA transcripts. An initial round of RT-PCR targeting the TCR CDR3 relied on the HTBI primer set. TCRdb called the multiplex PCR reads again in MiXCR, with one record for every CDR3 protein. The table shows a few hundred thousand distinct CDR3 sequences, with around 14% occurring only once. Study observations and caveats: Blood also held most thyroid clonotypes expanded beyond 0.001.

Graves' hyperthyroidism was deemed stable given no ophthalmopathy progression within 18 months. This clonotype was seen a handful of times. Its antigen is unidentified. CDR3 length: 15 residues. Germline-derived CDR1 and CDR2 are MNHNS and SASEGT. The trim removed 6 bases at V and 5 bases at J, leaving 7 bases unmatched. This TCR derives from a woman in her 30s with Graves' hyperthyroidism. The sample taken for sequencing was blood. The V and J genes are TRBV6-1 and TRBJ2-1, with TRBD2 matching over 10 bases. The CDR3 DNA follows: TGTGCCAGCAGACTATTAGCGGGAGGTCACAATGAGCAGTTCTTC. Translation gives CASRLLAGGHNEQFF.